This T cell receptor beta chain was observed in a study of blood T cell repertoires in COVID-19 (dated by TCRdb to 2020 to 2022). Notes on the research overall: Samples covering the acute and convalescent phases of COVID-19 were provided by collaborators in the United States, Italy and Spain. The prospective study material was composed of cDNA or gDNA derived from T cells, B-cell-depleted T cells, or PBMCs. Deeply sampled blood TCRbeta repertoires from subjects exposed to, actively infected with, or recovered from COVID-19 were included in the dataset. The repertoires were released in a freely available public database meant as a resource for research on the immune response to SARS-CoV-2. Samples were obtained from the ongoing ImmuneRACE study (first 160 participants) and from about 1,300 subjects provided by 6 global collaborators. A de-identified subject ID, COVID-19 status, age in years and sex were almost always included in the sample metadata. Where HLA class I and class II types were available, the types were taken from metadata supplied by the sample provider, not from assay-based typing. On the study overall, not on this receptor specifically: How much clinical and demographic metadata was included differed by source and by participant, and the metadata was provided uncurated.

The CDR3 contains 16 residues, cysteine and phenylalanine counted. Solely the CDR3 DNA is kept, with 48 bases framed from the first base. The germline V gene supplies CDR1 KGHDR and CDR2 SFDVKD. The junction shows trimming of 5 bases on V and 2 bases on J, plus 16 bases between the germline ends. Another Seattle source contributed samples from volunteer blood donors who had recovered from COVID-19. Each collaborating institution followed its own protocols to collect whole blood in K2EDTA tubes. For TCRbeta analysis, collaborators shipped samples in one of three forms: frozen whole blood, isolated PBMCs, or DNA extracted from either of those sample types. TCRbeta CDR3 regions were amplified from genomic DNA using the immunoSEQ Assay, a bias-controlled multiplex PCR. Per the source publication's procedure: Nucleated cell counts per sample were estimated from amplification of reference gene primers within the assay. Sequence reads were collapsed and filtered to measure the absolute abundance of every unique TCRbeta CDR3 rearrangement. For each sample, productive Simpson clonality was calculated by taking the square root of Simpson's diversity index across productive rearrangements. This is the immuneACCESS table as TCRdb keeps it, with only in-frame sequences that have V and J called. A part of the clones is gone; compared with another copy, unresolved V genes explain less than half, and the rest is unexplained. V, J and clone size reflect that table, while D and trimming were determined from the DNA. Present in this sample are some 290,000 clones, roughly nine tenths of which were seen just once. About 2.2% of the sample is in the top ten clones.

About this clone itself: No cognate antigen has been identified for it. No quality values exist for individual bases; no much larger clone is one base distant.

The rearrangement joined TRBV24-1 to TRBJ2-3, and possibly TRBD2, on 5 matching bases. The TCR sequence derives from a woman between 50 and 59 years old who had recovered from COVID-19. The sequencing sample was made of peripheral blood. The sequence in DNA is TGTGCCACCAGTGTCCCTGGTAGCGCTTTCACAGATACGCAGTATTTT. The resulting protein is CATSVPGSAFTDTQYF.